These 26 T cell receptor beta chains were all obtained from the same sample, sequenced in a study of T cell repertoires in cytomegalovirus infection. MiXCR, run by TCRdb on the reads, gives a single entry per CDR3 protein. Of over 300,000 distinct CDR3 sequences listed, 9% to 9.5% are singletons. Input material: PBMCs. These receptors originate from a human donor in good health (CMV status not recorded). Some clones in this sample may be carry-over from other donors' samples.

This clonotype was counted only a few times. V usage is TRBV7-9 and J usage is TRBJ1-2; 8 bases align to TRBD1. The CDR3 consists of 16 residues. J lost 4 bases, V lost 1 base, and 8 bases had no gene match. Germline values: CDR1 SEHNR, CDR2 FQNEAQ (reference sequence). The CDR3 is CASSLGTGQETYGYTF. The CDR3, as DNA: TGTGCCAGCAGCTTAGGAACGGGACAGGAGACCTATGGCTACACCTTC.

The rearrangement joins TRBV5-4 to TRBJ1-4; D perhaps matches TRBD1 (5 bases). V was cut by 3 bases and J by 6 bases, with 18 bases left in between. CDR1 is SGHNT, CDR2 YYREEE, per germline (reference sequence). The CDR3 loop spans 16 amino acids. The CDR3 DNA follows: TGTGCCAGCAGCTCATATCCGGGACGGCAAGATGAAAAACTGTTTTTT. It specifies CASSSYPGRQDEKLFF.

In its sample, this clonotype was seen many times. This chain connects TRBV20-1 to TRBJ2-3, with a possible D match to TRBD2 (5 bases). This CDR3 comprises 13 residues. The germline V gene encodes CDR1 DFQATT and CDR2 SNEGSKA (reference sequence). Trimming took off 2 bases at V and 6 bases at J, with 12 bases between the two ends. The CDR3 here is CSARSGARDTQYF. The CDR3 DNA follows: TGCAGTGCTAGAAGCGGCGCCAGGGATACGCAGTATTTT.

There are many counts of this clonotype. The chain joins TRBV7-2 to TRBJ2-1; 11 bases are a match to TRBD2. The CDR3 totals 15 residues. V shed 0 bases, J shed 7 bases, and the junction held 2 bases outside the gene matches. The germline V gene encodes CDR1 SGHTA and CDR2 FQGNSA. The CDR3 coding sequence is TGTGCCAGCAGCTTAGCACTAGCGGGAGTAAATGAGCAGTTCTTC. Protein product: CASSLALAGVNEQFF.

This chain connects TRBV7-9 to TRBJ1-1; TRBD1 might be the D (5 bases). This CDR3 region has 14 residues. V lost 7 bases to trimming and J lost 2 bases, with 14 bases between them. Germline CDR1 and CDR2: SEHNR and FQNEAQ (reference sequence). The CDR3, as DNA: TGTGCCAGCAAACGGGGGGAATCAAACACTGAAGCTTTCTTT. It translates to CASKRGESNTEAFF.

The table lists this clonotype with a few counts. The chain carries TRBV9 and TRBJ1-5; a weak D match, TRBD1 (5 bases). Trimming stripped 0 bases from V and 3 bases from J, with 7 bases between. Germline CDR1 is SGDLS and CDR2 is YYNGEE. The CDR3 spans 14 residues. The CDR3 region is CASSVGRANQPQHF. The DNA for the CDR3 is TGTGCCAGCAGCGTAGGCAGGGCCAATCAGCCCCAGCATTTT.

This clonotype was observed at least ten times. The V gene is TRBV7-2, the J gene TRBJ1-1, with a possible D match to TRBD1 (6 bases). Trimming shortened V by 5 bases and J by 4 bases, and 23 bases separated the two germline ends. CDR1 is SGHTA, CDR2 FQGNSA, per germline. CDR3 length equals 17 residues. This CDR3 is CASSLMTGLGSGTEAFF. The DNA for the CDR3 is TGTGCCAGCAGCCTAATGACAGGTTTGGGGTCCGGCACTGAAGCTTTCTTT.

The chain recombines TRBV28 with TRBJ1-5; D ambiguous. CDR1 is MDHEN and CDR2 is SYDVKM in the germline V gene. Trimming took off 6 bases at V and 4 bases at J, with 7 bases between the two ends. This CDR3 is 12 amino acids long. The CDR3 protein is CASRDVNQPQHF. In nucleotides, the CDR3 is TGTGCCAGCAGGGACGTAAATCAGCCCCAGCATTTT.

This clonotype was counted a few times. The rearrangement joins TRBV6-2 or TRBV6-3 to TRBJ2-3; no reliable D call. The V and J ends lost 0 bases and 2 bases respectively, with 6 bases between them. The CDR3 is 14 amino acids. Germline V gene data show CDR1 as MNHEY and CDR2 as SVGEGT. CDR3 nucleotides: TGTGCCAGCAGTTACTCCCCCGCCACAGATACGCAGTATTTT. Translation gives CASSYSPATDTQYF.

V and J are TRBV12-3 or TRBV12-4 and TRBJ1-1, with unresolved D. V was clipped by 3 bases and J by 2 bases, with 10 bases between them. The CDR3 length is 14 residues. The CDR3 nucleotides read TGTGCCAGCAGTTTCTTAGGGAACAACACTGAAGCTTTCTTT. Protein sequence: CASSFLGNNTEAFF.

This clonotype was observed a handful of times. The CDR3 here is CASSSAGTGVRKGEYF. Written as DNA, the CDR3 is TGTGCCAGCAGTTCCGCCGGGACAGGGGTCAGGAAGGGGGAGTACTTC. The chain links TRBV6-5 to TRBJ2-7; 10 bases are shared with TRBD1. The CDR3 covers 16 residues. Germline lookup yields CDR1 MNHEY and CDR2 SVGAGI. With V trimmed by 4 bases and J by 11 bases, 17 bases remained unmatched.

This clonotype was seen ten or more times. The chain combines TRBV7-6 with TRBJ2-5, with 11 bases that match TRBD1. The germline CDR1 and CDR2 sequences are SGHVS and FNYEAQ. J lost 9 bases, V lost 5 bases, and 11 bases had no gene match. The length of the CDR3 is 15 residues. The CDR3 DNA is TGTGCCAGCAGCCCCGGACAGGGGGCGGTGCAAGCCCAGTACTTC. It translates to CASSPGQGAVQAQYF.

The chain has TRBV24-1 and TRBJ2-2; D is unresolved. CDR1 and CDR2 (germline): KGHDR, SFDVKD. The CDR3 has 11 amino acids. V was cut by 6 bases and J by 4 bases, with 2 bases left in between. The CDR3 DNA is TGTGCCACCAGTTCCACCGGGGAGCTGTTTTTT. Translating gives CATSSTGELFF.

This clonotype was recorded a few times. The chain couples TRBV11-2 to TRBJ2-7, with D possibly being TRBD1 or TRBD2 (5 bases each). The ends were cut back, 6 bases at V and 10 bases at J, with 22 bases in the middle. The length of the CDR3 is 14 residues. CDR1 and CDR2 (germline): SGHAT, FQNNGV. The CDR3 protein is CASRPSDRTRDQYF. The CDR3 bases are TGTGCCAGCAGACCGTCGGATCGGACAAGGGACCAGTACTTC.

Details on this clonotype: A much larger clone lies a single base off, so this may be a read error. This chain uses TRBV6-5 with TRBJ2-3; maybe TRBD2 (6 bases). CDR3 length: 16 amino acids. The V gene's germline CDR1 is MNHEY and CDR2 SVGAGI. The CDR3 nucleotides are TGTGCCAGCAGTCCTACTCTGACTAGTAGCCCAGATACGCAGTCTTTT. This sequence encodes CASSPTLTSSPDTQSF.

This chain joins TRBV7-3 and TRBJ2-3, with 7 bases aligning to TRBD2. The CDR3 extends over 13 amino acids. V was clipped by 9 bases and J by 5 bases; unmatched bases: 8. Germline V CDR1 and CDR2: SGHTA, FQGTGA. This CDR3 is CASAAGVGDTQYF. The CDR3 DNA follows: TGTGCCAGTGCGGCGGGAGTAGGAGATACGCAGTATTTT.

This clonotype was picked up many times. The chain links TRBV12-3 or TRBV12-4 to TRBJ1-1; maybe TRBD1 (5 bases). V lost 5 bases to trimming and J lost 0 bases, with 13 bases between them. This CDR3 has 15 amino acids. CDR3 bases: TGTGCCAGCAGTCCACCCAGGGTAATGAACACTGAAGCTTTCTTT. Translation: CASSPPRVMNTEAFF.

This clonotype was seen a few times. The chain uses TRBV9 and TRBJ2-7, with 9 bases aligning to TRBD1. The CDR3 is made up of 14 amino acids. The V and J ends lost 3 bases and 7 bases, in that order; junction bases with no gene match: 8. In germline, CDR1 is SGDLS, CDR2 YYNGEE. The CDR3 DNA reads TGTGCCAGCAGCGGGGGACAGGGAGGATTAGAGCAGTACTTC. It is translated as CASSGGQGGLEQYF.

This clonotype was observed a few times. The genes are TRBV6-9 and TRBJ2-1; D remains unclear. The CDR3 is made up of 19 amino acids. V dropped 4 bases and J dropped 8 bases, with 30 bases sitting between them. The germline gives CDR1 MNHGY, CDR2 SVAAGI. For the CDR3, the DNA is TGTGCCAGCAGTTTTAGCCCTCGGTCGACCGAGAGCAGTGGCCATGAGCAGTTCTTC. It encodes CASSFSPRSTESSGHEQFF.

At least ten counts were recorded for this clonotype. This chain connects TRBV20-1 to TRBJ1-1; D unclear. Trimming shortened V by 3 bases and J by 1 base, and 6 bases separated the two germline ends. The CDR3 loop spans 12 amino acids. Germline V gene data show CDR1 as DFQATT and CDR2 as SNEGSKA (reference sequence). CDR3 protein: CSARGRNTEAFF. The CDR3 DNA reads as TGCAGTGCTAGGGGAAGGAACACTGAAGCTTTCTTT.

This chain joins TRBV28 and TRBJ2-2, with D perhaps TRBD2 (5 bases). Germline V gene sequence: CDR1 MDHEN, CDR2 SYDVKM. CDR3 size: 14 residues. V lost 7 bases and J 1 base, leaving 10 bases between the germline ends. The CDR3 sequence: CASKGRMNTGELFF. The CDR3, as DNA: TGTGCCAGCAAAGGGAGAATGAACACCGGGGAGCTGTTTTTT.

The table lists this clonotype with many counts. J is TRBJ1-2 and V is TRBV20-1; D remains ambiguous. The CDR3 has 12 amino acids. V was trimmed by 3 bases and J by 9 bases, leaving 14 bases between them. In germline, CDR1 is DFQATT, CDR2 SNEGSKA (reference sequence). CDR3 residues: CSASLVKRSYTF. The CDR3 DNA sequence: TGCAGTGCTAGTCTGGTTAAGCGGAGCTACACCTTC.

This rearrangement joins TRBV30 to TRBJ2-3; D remains unclear. CDR1 GTSNPN and CDR2 SVGIG come from the germline V gene (reference sequence). With 0 bases removed from V and 6 bases from J, the gap between germline ends came to 4 bases. This CDR3 is built from 11 residues. DNA of the CDR3: TGTGCCTGGAGTGTTTTTGATACGCAGTATTTT. Its protein is CAWSVFDTQYF.

This chain uses TRBV6-2 or TRBV6-3 with TRBJ1-5; 10 bases are shared with TRBD1. V trimming: 6 bases; J trimming: 4 bases; junction bases outside the gene matches: 12. The CDR3 has 17 residues. Germline-derived CDR1 and CDR2 are MNHEY and SVGEGT. For the CDR3, the DNA is TGTGCCAGCAGCCAAACCGGGACAGGGGTAAGGAATCAGCCCCAGCATTTT. Translated: CASSQTGTGVRNQPQHF.

This clonotype was detected only a few times. The chain has TRBV7-2 and TRBJ1-1, with TRBD1 as a possible D gene (5 bases). Germline V lookup: CDR1 SGHTA, CDR2 FQGNSA. Trimming pared 1 base from V and 3 bases from J, leaving 15 bases between. The CDR3 contains 16 residues. CDR3: CASSLDTGRGDTEAFF. CDR3 DNA: TGTGCCAGCAGCTTAGATACGGGTAGGGGCGACACTGAAGCTTTCTTT.

V is TRBV19 and J is TRBJ1-1, with D unresolved. Germline V gene sequence: CDR1 LNHDA, CDR2 SQIVND (reference sequence). The CDR3 contains 12 residues. V dropped 5 bases and J dropped 3 bases, with 7 bases sitting between them. The CDR3 bases are TGTGCCAGTAGTGAGCGGGACACTGAAGCTTTCTTT. It codes for CASSERDTEAFF.